The rows below give T cell receptor beta chains drawn from one sample of a study of T cells in Graves' hyperthyroidism and ophthalmopathy. MiXCR, applied by TCRdb to the multiplex PCR reads, yields one record per CDR3 protein. The table has 640,000 or so distinct CDR3 sequences, about 15% seen once. Material: blood. Source of these receptors: a middle-aged woman with Graves' ophthalmopathy. The CDR3 runs from the conserved cysteine through the conserved F or W. Each record gives: V gene, clone size, D gene, J gene, CDR3 DNA, CDR3 protein. A D gene is named only where the DNA matches it firmly. The size of a clone is reported for some rows only, either as once, few or many, or as a class for expanded clones.

TRBV19	many	TRBD1	TRBJ1-6	TGTGCCACCAGGCAGGGGACAGGCCTTGGGAATTCACCCCTCCACTTT	CATRQGTGLGNSPLHF
TRBV11-3	many	.	TRBJ2-7	TGTGCCAGCAGCTCGGGGCTAAACTACGAGCAGTACTTC	CASSSGLNYEQYF
TRBV6-5	.	.	TRBJ1-6	TGTGCCAGCAGTTACTCTAGAGGGGCCGGTTCACCCCTCCACTTT	CASSYSRGAGSPLHF
TRBV6-5	many	.	TRBJ2-7	TGTGCCAGCAGTTACGCGAGGAGCTCCTACGAGCAGTACTTC	CASSYARSSYEQYF
TRBV29-1	many	.	TRBJ2-7	TGCAGCGTTGAGCGACCGAATGGCCGCGAGCAGTACTTC	CSVERPNGREQYF
TRBV28	many	.	TRBJ1-2	TGTGCCAGCAGCCCGAGAGGGTATAACTATGGCTACACCTTC	CASSPRGYNYGYTF
TRBV11-2	few	TRBD2	TRBJ2-2	TGTGCCAGCAGCTTTAGTAGCGGGAGTTTGTCCGGGGAGCTGTTTTTT	CASSFSSGSLSGELFF
TRBV12-3/TRBV12-4	many	TRBD2	TRBJ2-5	TGTGCCAGCACCAGACTAGCGGGAACGGAGACCCAGTACTTC	CASTRLAGTETQYF
TRBV7-8	many	TRBD1	TRBJ2-7	TGTGCCAGCAGCCCCCTTAGTGGGACAGGGGTCTACGAGCAGTACTTC	CASSPLSGTGVYEQYF
TRBV7-9	few	TRBD1	TRBJ2-7	TGTGCCAGCAGCCCCCCCGGGACAGTCTACGAGCAGTACTTC	CASSPPGTVYEQYF
TRBV6-2/TRBV6-3	.	TRBD2	TRBJ2-4	TGTGCCAGCTCCCTAGGGACTACCCCCCACTTC	CASSLGTTPHF
TRBV5-1	few	.	TRBJ1-5	TGCGCCAGCCCCGCGATCCGGGACTCTATCAATCAGCCCCAGCATTTT	CASPAIRDSINQPQHF
TRBV15	few	TRBD2	TRBJ2-1	TGTGCCACCACCCCCCTAGGGCGGGGGGCGGATGAGCAGTTCTTC	CATTPLGRGADEQFF
TRBV28	many	TRBD1	TRBJ2-7	TGTGCCAGCACCAGACAGGGCTGGGAGCAGTACTTC	CASTRQGWEQYF
TRBV12-3/TRBV12-4	many	.	TRBJ2-7	TGTGCCAGCACGTCGGGGGATCTTCTATACGAGCAGTACTTC	CASTSGDLLYEQYF
TRBV6-1	.	.	TRBJ2-2	TGTGCCAGCAGACGGGGACACTCAACGAACACCGGGGAGCTGTTTTTT	CASRRGHSTNTGELFF
TRBV7-9	few	TRBD2	TRBJ2-5	TGTGCCAGCAGCTTAGGCCGACTAGCCTTGAGAGAGACCCAGTACTTC	CASSLGRLALRETQYF
TRBV7-8	many	TRBD1	TRBJ2-7	TGTGCCAGCAGCCCCGGGACAGGGACAGGCGAGCAGTACTTC	CASSPGTGTGEQYF
TRBV28	many	.	TRBJ1-1	TGTGCTACAGCAGATGACAACACTGAAGCTTTCTTT	CATADDNTEAFF
TRBV20-1	many	.	TRBJ2-7	TGCAGTGCTAGAGAGTTGCGGGAGCAGTACTTC	CSARELREQYF
TRBV7-2	many	.	TRBJ2-7	TGTGCCAGCAGCCAGAGACAGGTCTCCTACGAGCAGTACTTC	CASSQRQVSYEQYF
TRBV29-1	.	.	TRBJ2-2	TGCAGCGTCTTACACCCTCCGAACACCGGGGAGCTGTTTTTT	CSVLHPPNTGELFF
TRBV12-3/TRBV12-4	many	.	TRBJ1-5	TGTGCCAGCAGTTTAGGTACGAACAGTTTTACTGGGAAGCCCCAGCATTTT	CASSLGTNSFTGKPQHF
TRBV6-2/TRBV6-3	.	TRBD1	TRBJ1-5	TGTGCCAGCAGTCGCCGGACAGGGGGCGATGCAAGCAATCAGCCCCAGCATTTT	CASSRRTGGDASNQPQHF
TRBV10-3	many	TRBD1	TRBJ2-7	TGTGCCATCAGTGAAATGGACAGGGGGGGCGAGCAGTACTTC	CAISEMDRGGEQYF
TRBV11-1	.	.	TRBJ2-7	TGTGCCTGGACCCCCCCTAGCGAGCGGACCACTTACGAGCAGTACTTC	CAWTPPSERTTYEQYF
TRBV6-1	many	.	TRBJ1-1	TGTGCCAGCAATGAGGACAGCACGGTGAACACTGAAGCTTTCTTT	CASNEDSTVNTEAFF
TRBV7-2	many	.	TRBJ2-7	TGTGCCAGCAGCTTTCACGAGGTTTTGGACGAGCAGTACTTC	CASSFHEVLDEQYF
TRBV20-1	many	.	TRBJ1-3	TGCAGTGCTAGAGATGGGGGGCCCTCCATATATTTT	CSARDGGPSIYF
TRBV19	many	.	TRBJ2-2	TGTGCCAGTAGGGCGGGTTTGTCCACCGGGGAGCTGTTTTTT	CASRAGLSTGELFF
TRBV7-2	.	.	TRBJ2-1	TGTGCCAGCAGCTTAGCTTACAATAACAATGAGCAGTTCTTC	CASSLAYNNNEQFF
TRBV12-3/TRBV12-4	many	.	TRBJ2-4	TGTGCCAGCAGCCTAAGGACAGTAGCCAAAAACATTCAGTACTTC	CASSLRTVAKNIQYF
TRBV6-1	once	.	TRBJ1-1	TGTGCCAGCACCAAGGGGGGTTGGAAGGCTGAAGCTTTCTTT	CASTKGGWKAEAFF
TRBV28	few	.	TRBJ2-1	TGTGCCAGCACCGATTACCGGCAACCCGAAAACAATGAGCAGTTCTTC	CASTDYRQPENNEQFF
TRBV2	many	.	TRBJ1-1	TGTGCCAGCAGGCCCGGGACTGCGGTGAGGAACACTGAAGCTTTCTTT	CASRPGTAVRNTEAFF
TRBV11-2	.	.	TRBJ1-6	TGTGCCAGCAGCTTAGAGGGGGCGGATAATTCACCCCTCCACTTT	CASSLEGADNSPLHF
TRBV6-5	many	.	TRBJ1-1	TGTGCCAGCAGTTACTCGACGAACACTGAAGCTTTCTTT	CASSYSTNTEAFF
TRBV6-1	many	.	TRBJ1-1	TGTGCCAGCAGTCAAGAGGGGATCACTGAAGCTTTCTTT	CASSQEGITEAFF